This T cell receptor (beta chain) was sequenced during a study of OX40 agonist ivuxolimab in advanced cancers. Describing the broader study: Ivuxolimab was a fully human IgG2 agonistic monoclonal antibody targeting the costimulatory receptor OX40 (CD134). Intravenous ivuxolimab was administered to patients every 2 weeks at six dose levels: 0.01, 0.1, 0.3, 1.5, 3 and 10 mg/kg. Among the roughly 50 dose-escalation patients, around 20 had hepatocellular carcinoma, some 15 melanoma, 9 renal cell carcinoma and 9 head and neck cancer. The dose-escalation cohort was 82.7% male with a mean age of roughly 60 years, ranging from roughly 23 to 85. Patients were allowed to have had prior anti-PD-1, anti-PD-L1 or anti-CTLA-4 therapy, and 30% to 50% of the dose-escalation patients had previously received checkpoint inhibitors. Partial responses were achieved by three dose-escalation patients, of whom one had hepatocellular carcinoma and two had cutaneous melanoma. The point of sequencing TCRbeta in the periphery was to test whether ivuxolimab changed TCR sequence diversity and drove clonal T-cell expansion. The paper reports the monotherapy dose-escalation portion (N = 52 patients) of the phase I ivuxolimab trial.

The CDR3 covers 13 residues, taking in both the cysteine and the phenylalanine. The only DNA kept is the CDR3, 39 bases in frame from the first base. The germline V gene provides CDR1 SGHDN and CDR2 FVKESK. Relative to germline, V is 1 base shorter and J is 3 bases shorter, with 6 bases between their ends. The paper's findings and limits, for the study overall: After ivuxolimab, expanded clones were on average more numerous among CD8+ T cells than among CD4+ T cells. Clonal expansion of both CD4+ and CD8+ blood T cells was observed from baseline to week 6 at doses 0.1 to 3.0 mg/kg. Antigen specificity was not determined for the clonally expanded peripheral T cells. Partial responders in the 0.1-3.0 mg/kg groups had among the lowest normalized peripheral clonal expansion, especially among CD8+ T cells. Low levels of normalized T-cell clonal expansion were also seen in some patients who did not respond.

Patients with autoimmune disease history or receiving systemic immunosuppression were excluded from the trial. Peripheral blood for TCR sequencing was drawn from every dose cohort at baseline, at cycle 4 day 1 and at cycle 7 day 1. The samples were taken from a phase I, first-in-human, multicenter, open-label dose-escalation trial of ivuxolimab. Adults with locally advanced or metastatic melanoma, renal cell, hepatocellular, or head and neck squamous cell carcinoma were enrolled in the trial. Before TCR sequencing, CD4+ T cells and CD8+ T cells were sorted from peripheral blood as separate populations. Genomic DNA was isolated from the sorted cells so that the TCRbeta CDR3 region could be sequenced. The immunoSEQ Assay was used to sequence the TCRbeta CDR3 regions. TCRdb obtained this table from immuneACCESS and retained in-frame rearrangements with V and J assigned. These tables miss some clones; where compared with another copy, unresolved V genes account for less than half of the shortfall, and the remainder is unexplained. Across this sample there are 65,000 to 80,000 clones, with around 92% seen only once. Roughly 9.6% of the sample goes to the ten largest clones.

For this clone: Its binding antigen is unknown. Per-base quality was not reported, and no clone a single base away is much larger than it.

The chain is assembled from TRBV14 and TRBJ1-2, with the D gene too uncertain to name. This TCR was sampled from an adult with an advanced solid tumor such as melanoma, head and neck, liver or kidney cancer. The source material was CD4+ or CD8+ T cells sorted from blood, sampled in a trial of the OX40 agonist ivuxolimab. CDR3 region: CASSQVQYYGYTF. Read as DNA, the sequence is TGTGCCAGCAGCCAAGTACAGTACTATGGCTACACCTTC.